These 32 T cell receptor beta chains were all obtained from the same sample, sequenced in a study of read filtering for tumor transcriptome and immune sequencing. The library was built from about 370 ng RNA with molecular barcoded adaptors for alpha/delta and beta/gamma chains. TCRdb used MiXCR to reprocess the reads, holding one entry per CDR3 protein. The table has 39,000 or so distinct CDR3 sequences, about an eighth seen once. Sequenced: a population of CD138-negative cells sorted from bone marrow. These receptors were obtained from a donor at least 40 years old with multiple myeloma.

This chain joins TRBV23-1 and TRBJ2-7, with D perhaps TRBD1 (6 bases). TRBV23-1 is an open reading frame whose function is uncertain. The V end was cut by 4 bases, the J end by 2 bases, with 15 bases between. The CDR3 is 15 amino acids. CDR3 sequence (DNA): TGCGCCAGCAGTCTTCAGACAGGACAGCCCTACGAGCAGTACTTC. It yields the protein CASSLQTGQPYEQYF.

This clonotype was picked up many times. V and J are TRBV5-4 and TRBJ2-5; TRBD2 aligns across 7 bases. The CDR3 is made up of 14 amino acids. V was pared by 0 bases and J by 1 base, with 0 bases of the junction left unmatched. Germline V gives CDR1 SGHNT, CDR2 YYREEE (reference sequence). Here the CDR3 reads CASSLGLAQETQYF. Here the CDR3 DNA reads TGTGCCAGCAGCTTGGGACTAGCCCAAGAGACCCAGTACTTC.

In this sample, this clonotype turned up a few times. The CDR3 DNA reads TGCAGCGCCTTCCGACAGGTCAATGAGCAGTTCTTC. Translating it yields CSAFRQVNEQFF. V and J are TRBV29-1 and TRBJ2-1; possibly TRBD1 for D (6 bases). The germline V gene has CDR1 SQVTM and CDR2 ANQGSEA. Trimming shortened V by 7 bases and J by 6 bases, and 13 bases separated the two germline ends. This CDR3 contains 12 residues.

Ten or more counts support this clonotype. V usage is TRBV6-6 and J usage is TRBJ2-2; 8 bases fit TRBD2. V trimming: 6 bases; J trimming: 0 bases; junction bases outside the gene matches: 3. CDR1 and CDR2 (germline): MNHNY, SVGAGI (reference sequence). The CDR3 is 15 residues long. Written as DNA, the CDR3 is TGTGCCAGCAGCAAACTAGCGGCGAACACCGGGGAGCTGTTTTTT. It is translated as CASSKLAANTGELFF.

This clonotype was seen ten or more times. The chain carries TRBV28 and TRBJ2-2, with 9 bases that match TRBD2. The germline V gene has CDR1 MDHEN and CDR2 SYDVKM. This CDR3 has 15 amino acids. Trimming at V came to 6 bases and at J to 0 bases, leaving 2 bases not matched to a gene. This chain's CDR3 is CASRASGTNTGELFF. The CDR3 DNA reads TGTGCCAGCAGGGCTAGCGGGACGAACACCGGGGAGCTGTTTTTT.

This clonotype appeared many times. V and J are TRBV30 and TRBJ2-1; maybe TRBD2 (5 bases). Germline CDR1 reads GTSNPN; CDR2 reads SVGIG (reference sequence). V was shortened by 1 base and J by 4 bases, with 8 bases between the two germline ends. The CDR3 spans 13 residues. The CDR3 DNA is TGTGCCTGGAGTGCAAGGACTTACAATGAGCAGTTCTTC. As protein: CAWSARTYNEQFF. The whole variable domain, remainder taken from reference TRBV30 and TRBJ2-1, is SQTIHQWPATLVQPVGSPLSLECTVEGTSNPNLYWYRQAAGRGLQLLFYSVGIGQISSEVPQNLSASRPQDRQFILSSKKLLLSDSGFYLCAWSARTYNEQFFGPGTRLTVL.

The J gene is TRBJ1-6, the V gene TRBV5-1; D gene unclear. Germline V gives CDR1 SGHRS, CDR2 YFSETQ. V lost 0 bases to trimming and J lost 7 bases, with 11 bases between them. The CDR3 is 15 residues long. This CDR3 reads CASSLGITGNSPLHF. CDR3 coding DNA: TGCGCCAGCAGCTTGGGGATTACGGGCAATTCACCCCTCCACTTT. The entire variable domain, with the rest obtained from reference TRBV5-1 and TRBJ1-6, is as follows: KAGVTQTPRYLIKTRGQQVTLSCSPISGHRSVSWYQQTPGQGLQFLFEYFSETQRNKGNFPGRFSGRQFSNSRSEMNVSTLELGDSALYLCASSLGITGNSPLHFGNGTRLTVT.

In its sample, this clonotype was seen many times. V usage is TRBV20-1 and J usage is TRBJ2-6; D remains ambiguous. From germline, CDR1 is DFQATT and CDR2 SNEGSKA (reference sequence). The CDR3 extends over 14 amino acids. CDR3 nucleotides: TGCAGCGCCCGCCCCCGTACTGGGGCCAACGTCCTGACTTTC. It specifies CSARPRTGANVLTF.

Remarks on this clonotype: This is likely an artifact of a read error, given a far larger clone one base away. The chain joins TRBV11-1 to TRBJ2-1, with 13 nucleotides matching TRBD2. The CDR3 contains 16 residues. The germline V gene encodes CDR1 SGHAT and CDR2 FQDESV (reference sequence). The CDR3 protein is CASCLGLAGDLDEQFF. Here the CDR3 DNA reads TGTGCCAGCTGCTTAGGACTAGCGGGAGATCTCGATGAGCAGTTCTTC.

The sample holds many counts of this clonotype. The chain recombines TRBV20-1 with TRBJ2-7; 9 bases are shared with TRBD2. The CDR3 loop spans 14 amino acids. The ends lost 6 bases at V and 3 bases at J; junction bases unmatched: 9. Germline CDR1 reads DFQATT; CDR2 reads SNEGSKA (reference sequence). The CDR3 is CSAPKASGNYEQYF. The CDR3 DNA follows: TGCAGTGCCCCCAAGGCTAGCGGGAACTACGAGCAGTACTTC.

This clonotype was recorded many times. CDR3 nucleotides: TGTGCCAGCAGTTACCTTCCCCGACAGGGTCTGTCGAACACCGGGGAGCTGTTTTTT. Amino acids: CASSYLPRQGLSNTGELFF. The gene calls are TRBV6-2 or TRBV6-3 and TRBJ2-2; 7 positions match TRBD1. The germline V gene encodes CDR1 MNHEY and CDR2 SVGEGT. This CDR3 spans 19 amino acids. The trim removed 2 bases at V and 0 bases at J, leaving 12 bases unmatched.

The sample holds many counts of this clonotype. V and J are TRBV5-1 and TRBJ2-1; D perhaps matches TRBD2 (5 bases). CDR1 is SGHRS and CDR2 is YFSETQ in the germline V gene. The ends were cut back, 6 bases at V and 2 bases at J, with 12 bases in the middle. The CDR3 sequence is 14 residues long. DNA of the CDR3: TGCGCCAGCAATTCGGACGGGACCTACAATGAGCAGTTCTTC. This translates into CASNSDGTYNEQFF.

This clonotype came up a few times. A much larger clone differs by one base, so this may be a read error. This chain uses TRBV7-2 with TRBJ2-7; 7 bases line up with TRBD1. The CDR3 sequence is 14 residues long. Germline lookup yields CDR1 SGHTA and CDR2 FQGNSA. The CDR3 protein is CASSPRQGSYGQYF. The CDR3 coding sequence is TGTGCCAGCAGCCCTAGACAGGGTTCCTACGGGCAGTACTTC. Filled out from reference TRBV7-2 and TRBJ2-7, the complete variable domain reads GAGVSQSPSNKVTEKGKDVELRCDPISGHTALYWYRQSLGQGLEFLIYFQGNSAPDKSGLPSDRFSAERTGGSVSTLTIQRTQQEDSAVYLCASSPRQGSYGQYFGPGTRLTVT.

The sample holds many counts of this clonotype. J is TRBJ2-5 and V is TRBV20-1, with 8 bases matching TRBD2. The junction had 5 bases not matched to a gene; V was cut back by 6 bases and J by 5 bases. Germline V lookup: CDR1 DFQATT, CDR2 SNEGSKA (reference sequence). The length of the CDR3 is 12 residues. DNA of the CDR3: TGCAGTGCCAAGCGGGAGAGGGAGACCCAGTACTTC. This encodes CSAKRERETQYF.

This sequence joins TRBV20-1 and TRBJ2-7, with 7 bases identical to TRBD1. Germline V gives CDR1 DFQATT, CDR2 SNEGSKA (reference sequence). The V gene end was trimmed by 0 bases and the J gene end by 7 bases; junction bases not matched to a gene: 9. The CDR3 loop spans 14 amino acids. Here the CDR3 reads CSARDKQVRGEQYF. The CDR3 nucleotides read TGCAGTGCTAGAGATAAGCAGGTCAGGGGGGAGCAGTACTTC.

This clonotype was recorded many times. CDR3 sequence (DNA): TGCAGTGCTAGGGTGGGGACTGGCGGCCTTAGAGAGCAGTACTTC. Residues: CSARVGTGGLREQYF. The chain employs TRBV20-1 and TRBJ2-7; TRBD2 is a possible D gene (6 bases). The germline V and J ends were trimmed by 3 bases and 7 bases, with 22 bases remaining between them. Looked up from germline, CDR1 is DFQATT and CDR2 is SNEGSKA (reference sequence). The CDR3 loop spans 15 amino acids.

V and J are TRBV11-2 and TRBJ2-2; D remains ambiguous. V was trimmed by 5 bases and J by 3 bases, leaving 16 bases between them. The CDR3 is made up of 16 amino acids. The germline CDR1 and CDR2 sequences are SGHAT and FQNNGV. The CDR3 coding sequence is TGTGCCAGCAGCCCAACTCCGAACTCCCACACCGGGGAGCTGTTTTTT. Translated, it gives CASSPTPNSHTGELFF. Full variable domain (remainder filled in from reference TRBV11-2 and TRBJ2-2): EAGVAQSPRYKIIEKRQSVAFWCNPISGHATLYWYQQILGQGPKLLIQFQNNGVVDDSQLPKDRFSAERLKGVDSTLKIQPAKLEDSAVYLCASSPTPNSHTGELFFGEGSRLTVL.

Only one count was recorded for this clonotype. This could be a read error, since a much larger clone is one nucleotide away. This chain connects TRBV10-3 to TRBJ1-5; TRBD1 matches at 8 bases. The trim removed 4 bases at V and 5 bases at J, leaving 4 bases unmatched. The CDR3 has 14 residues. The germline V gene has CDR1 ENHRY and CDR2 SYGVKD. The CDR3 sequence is CAISGQGRDQPQHF. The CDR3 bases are TGTGCCATCAGTGGACAGGGGCGCGATCAGCCCCAGCATTTT.

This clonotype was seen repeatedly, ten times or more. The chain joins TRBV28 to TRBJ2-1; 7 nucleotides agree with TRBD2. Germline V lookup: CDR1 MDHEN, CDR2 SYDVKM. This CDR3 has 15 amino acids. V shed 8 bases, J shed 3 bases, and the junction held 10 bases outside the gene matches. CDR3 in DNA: TGTGCCAGCCCCCCTAGGAGGGAGGGCTACAATGAGCAGTTCTTC. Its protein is CASPPRREGYNEQFF.

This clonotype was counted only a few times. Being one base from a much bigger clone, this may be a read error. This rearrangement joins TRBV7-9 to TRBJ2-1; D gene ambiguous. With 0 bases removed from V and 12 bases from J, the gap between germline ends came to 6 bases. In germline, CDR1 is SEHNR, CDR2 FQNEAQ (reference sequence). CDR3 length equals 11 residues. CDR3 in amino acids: CASSLAIGQFF. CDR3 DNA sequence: TGTGCCAGCAGCTTAGCTATTGGGCAGTTCTTC.

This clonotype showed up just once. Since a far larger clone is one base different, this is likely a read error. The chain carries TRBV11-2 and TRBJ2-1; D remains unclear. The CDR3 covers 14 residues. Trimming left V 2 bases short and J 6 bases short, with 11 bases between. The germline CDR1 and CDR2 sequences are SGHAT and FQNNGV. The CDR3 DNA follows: TGTGCCAGCAGCTTACCGGACGCCTGCAATGAGCAGTTCTTC. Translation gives CASSLPDACNEQFF.

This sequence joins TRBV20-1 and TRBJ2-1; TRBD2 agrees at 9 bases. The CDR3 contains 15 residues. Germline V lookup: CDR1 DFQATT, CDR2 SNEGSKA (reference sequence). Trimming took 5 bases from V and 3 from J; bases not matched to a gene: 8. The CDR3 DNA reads TGCAGTGCTTATAGCGGGAGACCCGTCTACAATGAGCAGTTCTTC. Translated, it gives CSAYSGRPVYNEQFF.

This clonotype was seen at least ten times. The CDR3 protein is CSARADYFAQETQYF. The CDR3 DNA reads TGCAGTGCTAGAGCGGACTACTTCGCCCAAGAGACCCAGTACTTC. The chain carries TRBV20-1 and TRBJ2-5, with D possibly being TRBD2 (6 bases). The CDR3 has 15 amino acids. Germline CDR1 is DFQATT and CDR2 is SNEGSKA (reference sequence). V was clipped by 1 base and J by 1 base, with 13 bases between them.

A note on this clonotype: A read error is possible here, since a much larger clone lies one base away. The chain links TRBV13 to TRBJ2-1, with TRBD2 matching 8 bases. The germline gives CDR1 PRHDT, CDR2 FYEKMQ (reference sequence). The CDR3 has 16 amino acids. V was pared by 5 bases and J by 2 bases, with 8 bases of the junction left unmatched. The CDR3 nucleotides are TGTGCCAGCAGCACCCGGACTAGCAACCCCTACAATGAGCAGTTCTTC. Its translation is CASSTRTSNPYNEQFF.

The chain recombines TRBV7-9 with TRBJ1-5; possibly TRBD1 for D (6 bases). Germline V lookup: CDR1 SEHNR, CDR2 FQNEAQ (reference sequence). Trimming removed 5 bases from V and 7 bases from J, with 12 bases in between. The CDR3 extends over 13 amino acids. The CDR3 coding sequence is TGTGCCAGCAGCATCAACAGGGACCAGCCCCAGCATTTT. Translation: CASSINRDQPQHF.

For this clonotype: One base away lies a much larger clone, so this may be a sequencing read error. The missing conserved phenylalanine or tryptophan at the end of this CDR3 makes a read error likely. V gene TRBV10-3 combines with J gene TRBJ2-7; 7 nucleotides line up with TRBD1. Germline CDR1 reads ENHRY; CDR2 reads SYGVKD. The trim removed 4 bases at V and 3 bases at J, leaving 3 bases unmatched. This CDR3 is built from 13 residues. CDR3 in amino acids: CAISGAGGYEQYL. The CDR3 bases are TGTGCCATCAGTGGGGCAGGGGGCTACGAGCAGTACCTC.

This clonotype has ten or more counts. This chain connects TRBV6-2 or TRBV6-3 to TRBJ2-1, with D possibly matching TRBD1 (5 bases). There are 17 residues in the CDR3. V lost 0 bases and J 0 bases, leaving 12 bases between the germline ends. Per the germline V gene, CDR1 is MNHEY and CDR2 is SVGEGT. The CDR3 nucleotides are TGTGCCAGCAGTTACTCGAAAGGGGCTAACTCCTACAATGAGCAGTTCTTC. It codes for CASSYSKGANSYNEQFF.

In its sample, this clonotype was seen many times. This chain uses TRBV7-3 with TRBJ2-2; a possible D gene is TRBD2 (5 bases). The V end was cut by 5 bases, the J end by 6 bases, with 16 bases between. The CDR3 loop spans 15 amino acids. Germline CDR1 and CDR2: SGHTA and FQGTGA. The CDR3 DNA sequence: TGTGCCAGCAGCCCGTTGGTGGGAGCCCCCGGGGAGCTGTTTTTT. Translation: CASSPLVGAPGELFF.

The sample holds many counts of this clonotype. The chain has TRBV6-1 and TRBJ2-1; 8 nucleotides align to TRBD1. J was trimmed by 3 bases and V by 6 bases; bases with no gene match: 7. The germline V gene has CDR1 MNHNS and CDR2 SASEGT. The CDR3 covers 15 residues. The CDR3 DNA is TGTGCCAGCAGAGAGACAGGGGCCAACTACAATGAGCAGTTCTTC. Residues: CASRETGANYNEQFF.

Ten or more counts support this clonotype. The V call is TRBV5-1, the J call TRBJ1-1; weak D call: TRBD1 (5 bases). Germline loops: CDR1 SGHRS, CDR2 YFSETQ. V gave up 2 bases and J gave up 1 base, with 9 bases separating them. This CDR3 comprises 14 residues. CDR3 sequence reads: CASSFTGRNTEAFF. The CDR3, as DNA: TGCGCCAGCAGCTTTACAGGCCGGAACACTGAAGCTTTCTTT.

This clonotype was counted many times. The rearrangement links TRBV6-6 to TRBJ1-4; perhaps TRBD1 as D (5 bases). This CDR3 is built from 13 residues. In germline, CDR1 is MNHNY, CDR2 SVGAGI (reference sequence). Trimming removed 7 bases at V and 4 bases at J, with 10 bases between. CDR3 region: CASTSGVNEKLFF. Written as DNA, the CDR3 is TGTGCCAGCACCTCGGGGGTTAATGAAAAACTGTTTTTT.

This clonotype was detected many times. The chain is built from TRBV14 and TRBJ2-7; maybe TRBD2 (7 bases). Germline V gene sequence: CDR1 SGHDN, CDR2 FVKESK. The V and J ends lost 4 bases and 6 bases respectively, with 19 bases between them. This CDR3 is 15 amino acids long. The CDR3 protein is CASSRMRAGAREQYF. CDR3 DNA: TGTGCCAGCAGCCGGATGCGTGCGGGGGCGCGCGAGCAGTACTTC.